This T cell receptor (beta chain) was captured by sequencing in a study of radiation and T cells in renal cell carcinoma. Study results and caveats: Top tumor clonotypes rose in blood 2 weeks post-radiation, then contracted.

Profiled with immunoSEQ multiplex PCR; TCRdb holds only in-frame clones, not every one. The table shows approximately 92,000 clones, with around 81% occurring only once. Time point reported: blood 4 weeks post-SBRT, at nephrectomy. Treatment described: 15 Gy SBRT to primary tumor, nephrectomy 4 weeks later. Concerning this clone itself: What it binds is unknown.

This clonotype originated in a man aged 45-65 years with renal cell carcinoma. Sequencing was performed on blood, taken from a patient whose treatment included radiotherapy and nephrectomy.

The CDR3 loop reads CASRTAKSYEQYF. CDR3 in DNA: TGCGCCAGCCGGACCGCCAAATCCTACGAGCAGTACTTC. The chain employs TRBV4-3 and TRBJ2-7; unclear D gene. The CDR3 is made up of 13 amino acids. V lost 8 bases, J lost 1 base, and 12 bases lay in between. The germline gives CDR1 LGHNA, CDR2 YSLEER.